A single sample is the source of the 30 T cell receptor beta chains below, sequenced in a study of blood T cells in healthy people across ages. A second about 6 to 11 cycle PCR used barcoded and J-beta primers. TCRdb processed the 5' RACE reads anew with MiXCR; each CDR3 protein has one entry. The sample lists 600,000 to 1,000,000 distinct CDR3 sequences, 58% occurring once. Sequenced: blood. These receptors came from a man aged 25 to 40 in good health.

The gene calls are TRBV4-2 and TRBJ2-5, with 10 bases identical to TRBD2. The CDR3 runs 15 residues. Germline V gives CDR1 LGHNA, CDR2 YNFKEQ. The V gene end was trimmed by 4 bases and the J gene end by 5 bases; junction bases not matched to a gene: 7. The CDR3 region is CASSPKREGRETQYF. The CDR3 bases are TGTGCCAGCAGCCCAAAGCGGGAGGGCCGGGAGACCCAGTACTTC.

With regard to this clonotype: At one end, the junction sequence differs from germline, possibly due to a read error. The chain employs TRBV20-1 and TRBJ1-2; no clear D gene. The CDR3 is made up of 11 amino acids. Germline V gene sequence: CDR1 DFQATT, CDR2 SNEGSKA (reference sequence). CDR3 nucleotides: TGCAGTACTAGAGATCCCTATGGCTACACCTTC. It encodes CSTRDPYGYTF.

The chain links TRBV12-3 or TRBV12-4 to TRBJ2-7; unclear D gene. The CDR3 has 13 amino acids. V gave up 3 bases and J gave up 4 bases, with 10 bases separating them. CDR3: CASSLSPTYEQYF. CDR3 DNA: TGTGCCAGCAGTTTGTCACCGACTTACGAGCAGTACTTC.

This clonotype was observed once. The rearrangement uses TRBV7-2 and TRBJ2-2, with no clear D. From germline, CDR1 is SGHTA and CDR2 FQGNSA. The CDR3 length is 13 residues. V lost 5 bases and J lost 4, with 8 bases in between. The CDR3 loop is CASSVGITGELFF. CDR3 nucleotide sequence: TGTGCCAGCAGCGTAGGGATCACCGGGGAGCTGTTTTTT.

The V and J genes are TRBV4-2 and TRBJ1-4; D remains ambiguous. V was clipped by 0 bases and J by 8 bases, with 7 bases between them. The CDR3 has 13 amino acids. CDR1 and CDR2 (germline): LGHNA, YNFKEQ. CDR3 sequence: CASSQDLDEKLFF. The CDR3 region has the DNA TGTGCCAGCAGCCAAGATTTGGACGAAAAACTGTTTTTT.

V and J are TRBV7-2 and TRBJ2-1; possible D gene TRBD2, 6 bases. V shed 3 bases and J shed 2 bases, with 11 bases lying between them. The CDR3 covers 15 residues. CDR1 is SGHTA and CDR2 is FQGNSA in the germline V gene. DNA of the CDR3: TGTGCCAGCAGCTTTAAGCGGGCGACCTACAATGAGCAGTTCTTC. As protein: CASSFKRATYNEQFF.

The chain carries TRBV11-1 and TRBJ1-1; TRBD1 matches 7 bases. This CDR3 comprises 15 residues. The germline gives CDR1 SGHAT, CDR2 FQDESV (reference sequence). Trimming removed 5 bases from V and 5 bases from J; junction bases left unmatched: 11. CDR3 residues: CASSLQTGSTTEAFF. For the CDR3, the DNA is TGTGCCAGCAGCCTTCAGACAGGGAGCACGACTGAAGCTTTCTTT.

The V call is TRBV20-1, the J call TRBJ2-1; D is undetermined. Germline CDR1 and CDR2: DFQATT and SNEGSKA (reference sequence). The CDR3 totals 16 residues. With 0 bases removed from V and 5 bases from J, the gap between germline ends came to 17 bases. CDR3 protein: CSAREPLSSFHNEQFF. CDR3 nucleotides: TGCAGTGCTAGAGAGCCCTTAAGTAGTTTCCACAATGAGCAGTTCTTC.

This clonotype was counted only a few times. The V call is TRBV7-2, the J call TRBJ2-5, with D maybe TRBD1 (5 bases). The J call may be in error: the DNA end matches TRBJ2-7 better. The germline gives CDR1 SGHTA, CDR2 FQGNSA. There are 14 residues in the CDR3. The CDR3 is CASSLVRQTYEQYF. The CDR3 DNA reads TGTGCCAGCAGCTTAGTGCGACAGACCTACGAGCAGTACTTC.

The rearrangement uses TRBV7-2 and TRBJ2-1, with 7 bases identical to TRBD2. This CDR3 region has 16 residues. Trimming cost V 1 base and J 0 bases; bases outside gene matches: 3. The germline CDR1 and CDR2 sequences are SGHTA and FQGNSA. DNA of the CDR3: TGTGCCAGCAGCTTAGGGATAGCGGGCTCCTACAATGAGCAGTTCTTC. Protein: CASSLGIAGSYNEQFF.

The chain recombines TRBV7-9 with TRBJ2-3, with 11 nucleotides matching TRBD2. The CDR3 runs 17 residues. Germline V gene sequence: CDR1 SEHNR, CDR2 FQNEAQ (reference sequence). The trim removed 6 bases at V and 5 bases at J, leaving 13 bases unmatched. CDR3 nucleotide sequence: TGTGCCAGCAGTCACGACCTGGAACTAGCGGGGGTAGATACGCAGTATTTT. As protein: CASSHDLELAGVDTQYF.

This chain connects TRBV7-6 to TRBJ2-7; D is possibly TRBD1 or TRBD2 (5 bases each). The CDR3 has 15 residues. The germline CDR1 and CDR2 sequences are SGHVS and FNYEAQ. The V end was cut by 5 bases, the J end by 5 bases, with 19 bases between. The CDR3 nucleotides are TGTGCCAGCAGCCCCAGCGCACCGGGACCGAACGAGCAGTACTTC. This encodes CASSPSAPGPNEQYF.

The J gene is TRBJ2-7, the V gene TRBV7-9; unclear D gene. The better agreement between TRBJ2-5 and the DNA end casts doubt on the J call. Per germline, CDR1 SEHNR and CDR2 FQNEAQ (reference sequence). The CDR3 consists of 12 residues. The CDR3 coding sequence is TGTGCCACCGATCGAGCGACAGAGACCCAGTACTTC. This translates into CATDRATETQYF.

The gene calls are TRBV20-1 and TRBJ2-7, with 10 positions matching TRBD2. V lost 0 bases, J lost 3 bases, and 5 bases stayed unmatched. This CDR3 has 15 amino acids. Per germline, CDR1 DFQATT and CDR2 SNEGSKA (reference sequence). The CDR3 DNA follows: TGCAGTGCTAGAGAGTTTCTAGCGGGAGACTACGAGCAGTACTTC. Translation gives CSAREFLAGDYEQYF.

The chain joins TRBV7-2 to TRBJ2-1; 9 bases are a match to TRBD2. Per germline, CDR1 SGHTA and CDR2 FQGNSA. The CDR3 spans 15 residues. V lost 0 bases to trimming and J lost 9 bases; unmatched junction nucleotides: 6. CDR3 sequence (DNA): TGTGCCAGCAGCTTAGCTGCGGGGGGGAATACTGAGCAGTTCTTC. Its protein product is CASSLAAGGNTEQFF.

The J gene is TRBJ1-2, the V gene TRBV4-3; tentatively, D is TRBD1 (5 bases). V was clipped by 0 bases and J by 6 bases, with 11 bases between them. This CDR3 spans 14 amino acids. The V gene's germline CDR1 is LGHNA and CDR2 YSLEER. DNA for the CDR3: TGCGCCAGCAGCCAAGAACGGGGCAGGAATGGCTACACCTTC. Its translation: CASSQERGRNGYTF.

V gene TRBV2 combines with J gene TRBJ2-1; 11 nucleotides align to TRBD2. The V segment lost 1 base and the J segment 4 bases; nucleotides outside the gene matches: 6. Per germline, CDR1 SNHLY and CDR2 FYNNEI. The length of the CDR3 is 17 residues. The DNA for the CDR3 is TGTGCCAGCAGTGAAGACCCGGGACTAGCGGTTTACAATGAGCAGTTCTTC. It yields the protein CASSEDPGLAVYNEQFF.

V and J are TRBV7-8 and TRBJ1-2, with D possibly matching TRBD1 (6 bases). V lost 4 bases to trimming and J lost 4 bases, with 19 bases between them. The CDR3 sequence is 16 residues long. The germline CDR1 and CDR2 sequences are SGHVS and FQNEAQ. As DNA, the CDR3 is TGTGCCAGCAGCTCCCCCGATGGACAGACCGGCTATGGCTACACCTTC. Translation gives CASSSPDGQTGYGYTF. The variable domain in full, completed from reference TRBV7-8 and TRBJ1-2, reads GAGVSQSPRYKVAKRGQDVALRCDPISGHVSLFWYQQALGQGPEFLTYFQNEAQLDKSGLPSDRFFAERPEGSVSTLKIQRTQQEDSAVYLCASSSPDGQTGYGYTFGSGTRLTVV.

This chain links TRBV3-1 with TRBJ1-3, with unresolved D. V lost 8 bases and J 4 bases, leaving 12 bases between the germline ends. CDR1 LGHDT and CDR2 YNNKEL come from the germline V gene (reference sequence). CDR3 size: 13 residues. The CDR3 region has the DNA TGTGCCAGCGCGTGGGGAACAGGAAACACCATATATTTT. Translating it yields CASAWGTGNTIYF.

Remarks on this clonotype: Germline and junction disagree at one end, which may indicate a read error. This chain joins TRBV3-1 and TRBJ2-7; 8 bases map to TRBD1. This CDR3 spans 13 amino acids. The germline gives CDR1 LGHDT, CDR2 YNNKEL (reference sequence). The CDR3 reads CASSQDRVHEQYF. DNA for the CDR3: TGCGCCAGCAGCCAGGACAGGGTCCACGAGCAGTACTTC.

As for this clonotype: One junction end disagrees with the germline gene, perhaps due to a read error. The chain is built from TRBV7-9 and TRBJ2-5; TRBD1 aligns across 7 bases. The J call may not be correct, given that the DNA end is closer to TRBJ2-7. From germline, CDR1 is SEHNR and CDR2 FQNEAQ (reference sequence). The CDR3 is made up of 12 amino acids. This CDR3 is CAGSFTGDEQYF. In DNA form, the CDR3 reads TGTGCCGGCAGCTTCACAGGGGACGAGCAGTACTTC.

This clonotype was seen a handful of times. The chain joins TRBV10-3 to TRBJ2-1, with D hard to call. This CDR3 contains 13 residues. Trimming stripped 0 bases from V and 10 bases from J, with 10 bases between. Germline CDR1 reads ENHRY; CDR2 reads SYGVKD. CDR3: CAISESRNGEQFF. The CDR3 bases are TGTGCCATCAGTGAGTCGAGGAATGGGGAGCAGTTCTTC.

This clonotype was seen a handful of times. This chain uses TRBV21-1 with TRBJ2-3; the table names TRBD1, a call not compared with the DNA. TRBV21-1 is a known pseudogene. The CDR3 covers 18 residues. As DNA, the CDR3 is TGTGCCAGCAGCGCCCTGGGGTTCACTAGTTACCTCACAGATACGCAGTATTTT. It translates to CASSALGFTSYLTDTQYF.

This clonotype came up a few times. The chain combines TRBV20-1 with TRBJ2-7; TRBD2 is a possible D gene (5 bases). Trimming cost V 6 bases and J 3 bases, with 21 bases left between them. CDR3 size: 15 residues. CDR1 is DFQATT, CDR2 SNEGSKA, per germline (reference sequence). The CDR3, as DNA: TGCAGTGCCCGAGACTACCAAGATTCGGACTACGAGCAGTACTTC. Amino acids: CSARDYQDSDYEQYF.

The chain uses TRBV4-3 and TRBJ2-1; 12 nucleotides agree with TRBD2. Per germline, CDR1 LGHNA and CDR2 YSLEER. Germline trimming cut 2 bases from V and 8 bases from J; bases unmatched to any gene: 4. The CDR3 length is 15 residues. The CDR3 loop is CASSQTSSGRDEQFF. The CDR3 DNA follows: TGCGCCAGCAGCCAAACTTCTAGCGGGAGGGATGAGCAGTTCTTC.

This clonotype has a handful of counts. The V gene is TRBV3-1, the J gene TRBJ2-5, with a tentative D call TRBD1 (5 bases). Trimming left V 0 bases short and J 4 bases short, with 12 bases between. Germline-derived CDR1 and CDR2 are LGHDT and YNNKEL (reference sequence). The CDR3 has 15 amino acids. The CDR3: CASSQDSVGRETQYF. As DNA, the CDR3 is TGTGCCAGCAGCCAAGATTCAGTGGGGCGAGAGACCCAGTACTTC.

The chain carries TRBV4-2 and TRBJ1-6, with TRBD1 matching over 7 bases. With V trimmed by 5 bases and J by 7 bases, 8 bases remained unmatched. The CDR3 has 15 residues. Germline loops: CDR1 LGHNA, CDR2 YNFKEQ. The CDR3 loop is CASSGAGTANSPLHF. The CDR3, as DNA: TGTGCCAGCAGCGGGGCTGGGACAGCAAATTCACCCCTCCACTTT.

In this sample, this clonotype turned up a few times. The chain employs TRBV3-1 and TRBJ2-5; TRBD2 might be the D (6 bases). Between the trimmed V and J ends, which lost 0 bases and 3 bases, there was a span of 8 bases. Per the germline V gene, CDR1 is LGHDT and CDR2 is YNNKEL (reference sequence). The CDR3 has 14 residues. The CDR3 region is CASSQDPGEETQYF. The CDR3 DNA sequence: TGTGCCAGCAGCCAAGATCCGGGGGAAGAGACCCAGTACTTC.

The rearrangement joins TRBV6-2 or TRBV6-3 to TRBJ2-1; no definite D call. Germline V gene lookup returns CDR1 MNHEY and CDR2 SVGEGT. The CDR3 length is 13 residues. V was clipped by 10 bases and J by 7 bases, with 17 bases between them. In DNA, the CDR3 is TGTGCCACCAGCACCATTCTCGGGAATGAGCAGTTCTTC. This encodes CATSTILGNEQFF.

In DNA form, the CDR3 reads TGTGCCAGCAGCGGCGCCGGGAGAGATACGCAGTATTTT. Protein sequence: CASSGAGRDTQYF. The chain is built from TRBV7-3 and TRBJ2-3; D is perhaps TRBD2 (6 bases). V lost 5 bases, J lost 5 bases, and 11 bases lay in between. Germline V gene lookup returns CDR1 SGHTA and CDR2 FQGTGA. This CDR3 comprises 13 residues.